This entry lists 27 T cell receptor beta chains sequenced from one sample in a study of OX40 agonist ivuxolimab in advanced cancers. The assay was immunoSEQ multiplex PCR, and TCRdb's table has in-frame clones only and misses some. The table lists fewer than 70,000 clones, approximately 88% of them singletons. The source was CD4+ or CD8+ T cells sorted from blood, collected in a trial of the OX40 agonist ivuxolimab. The origin of the receptors is an adult with an advanced solid tumor such as melanoma, head and neck, liver or kidney cancer.

The rearrangement joins TRBV5-1 to TRBJ1-2; weak D call: TRBD1 (5 bases). CDR1 is SGHRS and CDR2 is YFSETQ in the germline V gene. Trimming removed 2 bases at V and 7 bases at J, with 9 bases between. The CDR3 is made up of 12 amino acids. The DNA for the CDR3 is TGCGCCAGCAGCTTAGAGGGGTTTGGCTACACCTTC. It translates to CASSLEGFGYTF.

The rearrangement uses TRBV2 and TRBJ2-5; D not certain. The J call may be incorrect, as the DNA end agrees better with TRBJ2-7. Germline loops: CDR1 SNHLY, CDR2 FYNNEI. This CDR3 is built from 15 residues. In nucleotides, the CDR3 is TGTGCCAGCTCCGGTCAGCGCGGTCTACCCTACGAGCAGTACTTC. It specifies CASSGQRGLPYEQYF.

This chain links TRBV28 with TRBJ2-1, with D unclear. The germline V gene has CDR1 MDHEN and CDR2 SYDVKM. The CDR3 has 17 amino acids. V was trimmed by 7 bases and J by 4 bases, leaving 23 bases between them. CDR3 amino acids: CASIPSDLTLGYNEQFF. The CDR3 coding sequence is TGTGCCAGCATTCCCTCGGACCTCACGTTGGGGTACAATGAGCAGTTCTTC.

The chain is built from TRBV9 and TRBJ1-4; D is unresolved. Trimming pared 0 bases from V and 8 bases from J, leaving 8 bases between. Germline CDR1 SGDLS, CDR2 YYNGEE. The CDR3 totals 13 residues. CDR3 in amino acids: CASSVGVREKLFF. In DNA, the CDR3 is TGTGCCAGCAGCGTAGGGGTTCGGGAAAAACTGTTTTTT. The variable domain in full, with the rest retrieved from reference TRBV9 and TRBJ1-4, is DSGVTQTPKHLITATGQRVTLRCSPRSGDLSVYWYQQSLDQGLQFLIQYYNGEERAKGNILERFSAQQFPDLHSELNLSSLELGDSALYFCASSVGVREKLFFGSGTQLSVL.

The rearrangement links TRBV7-2 to TRBJ2-1; D may be TRBD2 (5 bases). Per the germline V gene, CDR1 is SGHTA and CDR2 is FQGNSA. The V gene lost 6 bases and the J gene lost 3 bases, with 15 bases spanning the gap. The CDR3 contains 15 residues. Here the CDR3 DNA reads TGTGCCAGCAGTCTGAATGGGAGTCTCTACAATGAGCAGTTCTTC. Translating gives CASSLNGSLYNEQFF.

This clone was recorded a few times. The CDR3 loop reads CASSFAGRSSYNEQFF. CDR3 nucleotide sequence: TGTGCCAGCAGCTTTGCAGGGCGCAGCTCCTACAATGAGCAGTTCTTC. The chain links TRBV11-2 to TRBJ2-1; D perhaps matches TRBD1 (5 bases). CDR1 is SGHAT, CDR2 FQNNGV, per germline. V lost 3 bases to trimming and J lost 0 bases, with 12 bases between them. The CDR3 runs to 16 residues.

This clone has only one observation. This chain connects TRBV5-6 to TRBJ2-5, with D perhaps TRBD1 or TRBD2 (5 bases each). Trimming removed 4 bases from V and 2 bases from J, with 15 bases in between. Germline V gene lookup returns CDR1 SGHDT and CDR2 YYEEEE. The CDR3 extends over 15 amino acids. The DNA of the CDR3 is TGTGCCAGCAGCCTTCCTGGGACGGATCAAGAGACCCAGTACTTC. This encodes CASSLPGTDQETQYF.

The rearrangement uses TRBV9 and TRBJ2-7, with 8 bases matching TRBD2. J was trimmed by 7 bases and V by 3 bases; bases with no gene match: 9. This CDR3 is built from 14 residues. CDR1 and CDR2 (germline): SGDLS, YYNGEE. The CDR3 DNA reads TGTGCCAGCAGCGCAGCGGGAGCCTCTCCGGAGCAGTACTTC. It yields the protein CASSAAGASPEQYF.

A single count supports this clone. J is TRBJ2-7 and V is TRBV5-8; D is unclear. The CDR3 length is 14 residues. V lost 0 bases and J lost 3, with 10 bases in between. Germline V lookup: CDR1 SGHTS, CDR2 YDEGEE. The chain's CDR3 is CASSLGVWDYEQYF. The CDR3 DNA sequence: TGTGCCAGCAGCTTGGGAGTTTGGGACTACGAGCAGTACTTC.

The J gene is TRBJ2-5, the V gene TRBV10-1, with 7 nucleotides matching TRBD2. Losses at the gene ends were 2 bases for V and 5 bases for J; bases not matched to a gene: 8. Germline V lookup: CDR1 WNHNN, CDR2 SYGVQD (reference sequence). The CDR3 totals 15 residues. CDR3 DNA: TGCGCCAGCAGTGAGAGTGTGGGAGGGTGGGAGACCCAGTACTTC. Translation: CASSESVGGWETQYF.

The gene calls are TRBV15 and TRBJ2-2; TRBD1 matches at 7 bases. CDR1 is LNHNV, CDR2 YYDKDF, per germline (reference sequence). The CDR3 is 14 amino acids. The junction had 4 bases not matched to a gene; V was cut back by 5 bases and J by 4 bases. The CDR3 loop is CATSLRDSTGELFF. CDR3 bases: TGTGCCACCAGCCTTCGGGACAGCACCGGGGAGCTGTTTTTT.

The V and J genes are TRBV30 and TRBJ2-7; TRBD2 is a possible D gene (7 bases). The germline gives CDR1 GTSNPN, CDR2 SVGIG (reference sequence). V shed 6 bases and J shed 2 bases, with 14 bases lying between them. The CDR3 sequence is 13 residues long. In nucleotides, the CDR3 is TGTGCCTGCCGGGGGGCTTTAGCCTACGAGCAGTACTTC. Translated: CACRGALAYEQYF.

The chain links TRBV19 to TRBJ1-3; D ambiguous. Germline loops: CDR1 LNHDA, CDR2 SQIVND (reference sequence). With 5 bases removed from V and 0 bases from J, the gap between germline ends came to 8 bases. The CDR3 contains 14 residues. This chain's CDR3 is CASSVTGSGNTIYF. CDR3 nucleotides: TGTGCCAGTAGTGTCACGGGCTCTGGAAACACCATATATTTT.

This clone was observed a single time. V is TRBV6-5 and J is TRBJ1-2; possibly TRBD1 for D (6 bases). Between the trimmed V and J ends, which lost 9 bases and 8 bases, there was a span of 25 bases. Germline lookup yields CDR1 MNHEY and CDR2 SVGAGI. The CDR3 extends over 15 amino acids. The CDR3 sequence: CASFSGVSGMGGYTF. CDR3 coding DNA: TGTGCCAGTTTTTCAGGGGTGTCGGGGATGGGAGGCTACACCTTC.

This chain joins TRBV7-3 and TRBJ2-2, with 7 bases aligning to TRBD2. The CDR3 is made up of 16 amino acids. With 5 bases clipped from V and 6 bases from J, the junction kept 12 bases outside the gene matches. Germline assignment: CDR1 SGHTA and CDR2 FQGTGA. CDR3 sequence reads: CASSPARRELAGELFF. CDR3 coding DNA: TGTGCCAGCAGCCCAGCTAGGCGGGAGCTGGCCGGGGAGCTGTTTTTT.

The rearrangement links TRBV10-3 to TRBJ2-2, with D tentatively TRBD2 (6 bases). This CDR3 is built from 17 residues. Per germline, CDR1 ENHRY and CDR2 SYGVKD. V lost 3 bases and J 3 bases, leaving 17 bases between the germline ends. For the CDR3, the DNA is TGTGCCATCAGTGATCTCCGAACGCGGAGGGACACCGGGGAGCTGTTTTTT. Its protein is CAISDLRTRRDTGELFF.

The chain carries TRBV9 and TRBJ1-4; no clear D gene. The CDR3 extends over 8 amino acids. The V end was cut by 7 bases, the J end by 16 bases, with 8 bases between. CDR1 is SGDLS and CDR2 is YYNGEE in the germline V gene. The CDR3 nucleotides are TGTGCCAGCCCTTCGGGGTTTTTT. As protein: CASPSGFF.

The V and J genes are TRBV11-1 and TRBJ1-1, with 7 bases identical to TRBD1. Germline CDR1 is SGHAT and CDR2 is FQDESV (reference sequence). There are 16 residues in the CDR3. V trimming: 5 bases; J trimming: 4 bases; junction bases outside the gene matches: 13. CDR3 sequence (DNA): TGTGCCAGCAGCCCTAGACAGGGAGGGAGCGGCACTGAAGCTTTCTTT. Translation gives CASSPRQGGSGTEAFF.

The gene calls are TRBV7-9 and TRBJ2-1, with D uncertain. Germline CDR1 and CDR2: SEHNR and FQNEAQ (reference sequence). Between the trimmed V and J ends, which lost 1 base and 4 bases, there was a span of 5 bases. The CDR3 spans 13 residues. DNA for the CDR3: TGTGCCAGCAGCTTAGGGTATTACAATGAGCAGTTCTTC. Translated: CASSLGYYNEQFF.

A note on this clone: The germline gene is not matched at one end of the junction; a read error may be the cause. This rearrangement joins TRBV2 to TRBJ2-2; 9 bases are shared with TRBD1. Per germline, CDR1 SNHLY and CDR2 FYNNEI. CDR3 length: 15 residues. CDR3 region: CASSEDRGKGGELFF. In DNA, the CDR3 is TGTGCCAGCAGCGAAGACAGGGGGAAGGGCGGGGAGCTGTTTTTT.

The chain has TRBV5-1 and TRBJ2-1, with 14 bases matching TRBD2. V shed 2 bases and J 9 bases; nucleotides not matched to a gene: 7. The CDR3 sequence is 16 residues long. Germline V gene lookup returns CDR1 SGHRS and CDR2 YFSETQ. CDR3 in amino acids: CASSLPGLAGASEQFF. CDR3 nucleotides: TGCGCCAGCAGCTTACCGGGACTAGCGGGAGCGAGTGAGCAGTTCTTC.

The J gene is TRBJ2-4, the V gene TRBV14; 8 bases are shared with TRBD1. V was pared by 1 base and J by 1 base, with 3 bases of the junction left unmatched. Germline CDR1 is SGHDN and CDR2 is FVKESK. This CDR3 has 16 amino acids. The CDR3 DNA reads as TGTGCCAGCAGCCAAGGGAGACAGGGGGCCAAAAACATTCAGTACTTC. Its protein product is CASSQGRQGAKNIQYF.

The chain has TRBV11-3 and TRBJ1-1, with 9 bases fitting TRBD1. The CDR3 has 11 residues. With V trimmed by 5 bases and J by 11 bases, 3 bases remained unmatched. In germline, CDR1 is SGHNT, CDR2 YENEEA. The DNA of the CDR3 is TGTGCCAGCAGCGTACAGGGGGCGGCTTTCTTT. Its protein is CASSVQGAAFF.

The V call is TRBV19, the J call TRBJ2-1, with 11 nucleotides matching TRBD2. Germline CDR1 LNHDA, CDR2 SQIVND (reference sequence). Trimming cost V 6 bases and J 7 bases; bases outside gene matches: 11. The CDR3 spans 16 residues. The chain's CDR3 is CASSKLAGVQGNEQFF. The CDR3 nucleotides read TGTGCCAGTAGCAAACTAGCGGGAGTCCAAGGAAATGAGCAGTTCTTC.

The chain carries TRBV19 and TRBJ1-5; D unresolved. The CDR3 loop spans 11 amino acids. CDR1 LNHDA and CDR2 SQIVND come from the germline V gene (reference sequence). V lost 2 bases to trimming and J lost 9 bases, with 5 bases between them. The CDR3 region has the DNA TGTGCCAGTAGTATAAGAGGGCCCCAGCATTTT. This codes for CASSIRGPQHF.

This chain uses TRBV2 with TRBJ2-1; no clear D. The germline V and J ends were trimmed by 4 bases and 10 bases, with 14 bases remaining between them. The CDR3 covers 13 residues. Germline lookup yields CDR1 SNHLY and CDR2 FYNNEI. The CDR3 spells CASSVGPAREQFF. CDR3 in DNA: TGTGCCAGCAGTGTGGGCCCTGCGAGGGAGCAGTTCTTC.

The chain has TRBV6-5 and TRBJ1-5; no clear D. The CDR3 covers 16 residues. Germline values: CDR1 MNHEY, CDR2 SVGAGI. The V and J ends lost 4 bases and 2 bases respectively, with 15 bases between them. The CDR3 loop reads CASSSLGGPRNQPQHF. CDR3 in DNA: TGTGCCAGCAGTTCCTTGGGAGGTCCGCGCAATCAGCCCCAGCATTTT.